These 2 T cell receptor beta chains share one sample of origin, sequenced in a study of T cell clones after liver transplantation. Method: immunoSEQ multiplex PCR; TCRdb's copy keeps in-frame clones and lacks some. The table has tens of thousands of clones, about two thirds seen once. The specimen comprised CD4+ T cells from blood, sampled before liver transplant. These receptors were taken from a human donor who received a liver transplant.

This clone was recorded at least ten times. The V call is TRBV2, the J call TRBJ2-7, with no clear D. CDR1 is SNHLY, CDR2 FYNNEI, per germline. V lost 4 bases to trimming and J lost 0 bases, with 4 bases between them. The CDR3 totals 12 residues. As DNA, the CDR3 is TGTGCCAGCAGTGCCAGCTCCTACGAGCAGTACTTC. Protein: CASSASSYEQYF.

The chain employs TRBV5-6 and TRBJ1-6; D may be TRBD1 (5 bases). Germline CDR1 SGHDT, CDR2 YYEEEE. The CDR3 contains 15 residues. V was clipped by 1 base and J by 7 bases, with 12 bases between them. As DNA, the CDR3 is TGTGCCAGCAGCTTGTTCTCAGGGAGGAATTCACCCCTCCACTTT. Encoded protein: CASSLFSGRNSPLHF.